What follows is one T cell receptor (beta chain) and its context. No antigen is known for it. The source material, RNA transcripts, was used to amplify TCR beta CDR3 regions. In the first-round RT-PCR of the TCR CDR3, the HTBI primer set was used. TCRdb ran MiXCR on the multiplex PCR reads and lists one entry per CDR3 protein. The data hold about 380,000 distinct CDR3 sequences, with about 14% observed a single time. The sample comes from a study of T cells in Graves' hyperthyroidism and ophthalmopathy. Study-level findings and limits: A 13 V-J model separated ophthalmopathy from stable hyperthyroidism.

This TCR was sampled from a woman under 40 with Graves' ophthalmopathy. The sample taken for sequencing was blood.

This CDR3 reads CASSLGDVNSPLHF. For the CDR3, the DNA is TGCGCCAGCAGCCTAGGGGATGTGAATTCACCCCTCCACTTT. This chain uses TRBV4-1 with TRBJ1-6, with a possible D match to TRBD1 (5 bases). Trimming removed 4 bases from V and 7 bases from J, with 11 bases in between. The CDR3 length is 14 residues. Germline lookup yields CDR1 MGHRA and CDR2 YSYEKL.